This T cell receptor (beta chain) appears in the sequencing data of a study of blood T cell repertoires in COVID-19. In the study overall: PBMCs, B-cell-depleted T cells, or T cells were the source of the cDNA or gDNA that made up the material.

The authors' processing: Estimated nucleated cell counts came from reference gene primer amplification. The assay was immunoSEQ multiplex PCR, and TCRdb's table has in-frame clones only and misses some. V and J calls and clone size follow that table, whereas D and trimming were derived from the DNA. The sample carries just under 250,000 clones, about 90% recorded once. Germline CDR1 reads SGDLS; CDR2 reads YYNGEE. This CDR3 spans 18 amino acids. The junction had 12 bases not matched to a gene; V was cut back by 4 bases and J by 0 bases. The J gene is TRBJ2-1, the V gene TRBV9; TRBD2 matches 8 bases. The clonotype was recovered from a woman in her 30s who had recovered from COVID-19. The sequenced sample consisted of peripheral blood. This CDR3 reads CASSRSRGSGSSYNEQFF. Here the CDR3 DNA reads TGTGCCAGCAGCCGTAGCAGGGGAAGCGGGAGCTCCTACAATGAGCAGTTCTTC. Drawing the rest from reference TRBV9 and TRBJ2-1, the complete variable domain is DSGVTQTPKHLITATGQRVTLRCSPRSGDLSVYWYQQSLDQGLQFLIQYYNGEERAKGNILERFSAQQFPDLHSELNLSSLELGDSALYFCASSRSRGSGSSYNEQFFGPGTRLTVL.